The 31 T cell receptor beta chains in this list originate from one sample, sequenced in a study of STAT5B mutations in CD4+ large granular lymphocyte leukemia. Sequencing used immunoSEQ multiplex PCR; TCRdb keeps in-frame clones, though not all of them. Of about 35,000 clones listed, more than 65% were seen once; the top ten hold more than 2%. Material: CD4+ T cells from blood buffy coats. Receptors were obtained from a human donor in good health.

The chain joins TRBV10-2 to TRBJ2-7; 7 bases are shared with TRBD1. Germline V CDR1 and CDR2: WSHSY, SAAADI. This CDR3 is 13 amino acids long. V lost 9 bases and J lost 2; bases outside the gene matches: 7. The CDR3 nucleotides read TGCGCCAGTGCGACAGGGCCCGCCTACGAGCAGTACTTC. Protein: CASATGPAYEQYF.

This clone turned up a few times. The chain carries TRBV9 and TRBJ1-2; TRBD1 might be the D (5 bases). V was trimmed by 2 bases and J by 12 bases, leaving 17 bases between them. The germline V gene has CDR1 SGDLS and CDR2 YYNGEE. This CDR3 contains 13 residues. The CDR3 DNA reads TGTGCCAGCAGCGTCACCCCCGGGGCATCACACACCTTC. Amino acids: CASSVTPGASHTF.

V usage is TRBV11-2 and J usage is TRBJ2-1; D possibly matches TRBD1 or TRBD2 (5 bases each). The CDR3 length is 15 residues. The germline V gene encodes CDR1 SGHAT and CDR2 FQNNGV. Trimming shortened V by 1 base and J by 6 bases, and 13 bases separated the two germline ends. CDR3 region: CASSLVGETSNEQFF. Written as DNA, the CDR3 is TGTGCCAGCAGCTTAGTGGGGGAGACCTCCAATGAGCAGTTCTTC.

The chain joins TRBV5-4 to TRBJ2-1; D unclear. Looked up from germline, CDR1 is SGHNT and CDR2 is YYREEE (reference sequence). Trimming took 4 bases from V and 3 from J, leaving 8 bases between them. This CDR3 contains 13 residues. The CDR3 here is CASSPRDYNEQFF. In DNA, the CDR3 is TGTGCCAGCAGCCCCAGAGACTACAATGAGCAGTTCTTC.

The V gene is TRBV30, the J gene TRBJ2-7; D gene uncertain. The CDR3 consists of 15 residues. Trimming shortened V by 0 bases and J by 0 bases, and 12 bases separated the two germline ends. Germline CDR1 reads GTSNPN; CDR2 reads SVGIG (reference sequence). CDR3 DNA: TGTGCCTGGAGTGTTATAGGGCGGAGCTCCTACGAGCAGTACTTC. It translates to CAWSVIGRSSYEQYF.

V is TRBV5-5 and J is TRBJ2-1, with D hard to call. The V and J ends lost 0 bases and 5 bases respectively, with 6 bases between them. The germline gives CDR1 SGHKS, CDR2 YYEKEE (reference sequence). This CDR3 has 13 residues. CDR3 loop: CASSLGPNNEQFF. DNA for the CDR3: TGTGCCAGCAGCTTGGGTCCGAACAATGAGCAGTTCTTC.

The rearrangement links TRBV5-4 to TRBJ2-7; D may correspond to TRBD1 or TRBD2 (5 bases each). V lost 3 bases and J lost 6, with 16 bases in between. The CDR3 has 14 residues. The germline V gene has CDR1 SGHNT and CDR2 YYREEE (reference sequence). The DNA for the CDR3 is TGTGCCAGCAGCTGGGGGACGGCCGGTCTCGAGCAGTACTTC. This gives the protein CASSWGTAGLEQYF.

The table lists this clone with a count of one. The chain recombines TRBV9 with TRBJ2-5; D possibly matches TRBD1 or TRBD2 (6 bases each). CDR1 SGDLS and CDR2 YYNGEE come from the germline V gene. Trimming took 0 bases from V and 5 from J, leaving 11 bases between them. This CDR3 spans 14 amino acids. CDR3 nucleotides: TGTGCCAGCAGCGTAGAGGGGGGCCCGGAGACCCAGTACTTC. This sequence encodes CASSVEGGPETQYF.

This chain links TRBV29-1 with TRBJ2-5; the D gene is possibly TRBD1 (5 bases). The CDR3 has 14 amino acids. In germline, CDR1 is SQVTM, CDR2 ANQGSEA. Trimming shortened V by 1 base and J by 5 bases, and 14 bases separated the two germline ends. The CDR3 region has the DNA TGCAGCGTTGAAGGGGGCGCGGTTGGGGAGACCCAGTACTTC. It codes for CSVEGGAVGETQYF.

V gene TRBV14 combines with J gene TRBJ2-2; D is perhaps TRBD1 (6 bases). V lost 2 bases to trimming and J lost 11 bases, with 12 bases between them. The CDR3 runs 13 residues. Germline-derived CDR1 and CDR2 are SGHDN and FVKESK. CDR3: CASSQLDRGELFF. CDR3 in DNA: TGTGCCAGCAGCCAACTGGACAGAGGAGAGCTGTTTTTT.

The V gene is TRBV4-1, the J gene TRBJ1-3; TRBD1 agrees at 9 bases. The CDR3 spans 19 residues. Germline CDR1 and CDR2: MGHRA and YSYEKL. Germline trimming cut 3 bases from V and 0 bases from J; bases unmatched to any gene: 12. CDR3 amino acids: CASSQRGGQGRNSGNTIYF. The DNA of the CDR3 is TGCGCCAGCAGCCAGAGGGGGGGACAGGGTAGGAACTCTGGAAACACCATATATTTT.

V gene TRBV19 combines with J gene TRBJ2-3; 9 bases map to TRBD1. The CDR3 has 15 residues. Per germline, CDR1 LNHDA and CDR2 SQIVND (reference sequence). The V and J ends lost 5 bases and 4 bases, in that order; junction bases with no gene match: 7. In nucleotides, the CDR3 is TGTGCCAGTAGTCCGCCGGGACAGGGCGCAGATACGCAGTATTTT. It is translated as CASSPPGQGADTQYF.

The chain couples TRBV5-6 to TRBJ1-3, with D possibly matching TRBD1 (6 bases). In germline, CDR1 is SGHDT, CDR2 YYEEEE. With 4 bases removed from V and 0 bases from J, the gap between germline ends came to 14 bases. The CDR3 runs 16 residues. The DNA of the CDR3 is TGTGCCAGCAGCCAAGGGGGGATTAGCTCTGGAAACACCATATATTTT. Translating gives CASSQGGISSGNTIYF.

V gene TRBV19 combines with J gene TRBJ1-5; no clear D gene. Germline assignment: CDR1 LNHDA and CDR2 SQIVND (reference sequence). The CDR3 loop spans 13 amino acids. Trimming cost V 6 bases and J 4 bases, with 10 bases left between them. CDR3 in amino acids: CASRGLGNQPQHF. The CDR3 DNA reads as TGTGCCAGTAGGGGGTTGGGGAATCAGCCCCAGCATTTT.

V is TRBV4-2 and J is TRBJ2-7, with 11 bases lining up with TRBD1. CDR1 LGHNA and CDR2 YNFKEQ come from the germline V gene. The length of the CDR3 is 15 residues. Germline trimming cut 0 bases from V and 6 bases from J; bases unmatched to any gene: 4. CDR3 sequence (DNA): TGTGCCAGCAGCCAAGATCAAGGGACAGGGGGCGAGCAGTACTTC. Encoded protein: CASSQDQGTGGEQYF.

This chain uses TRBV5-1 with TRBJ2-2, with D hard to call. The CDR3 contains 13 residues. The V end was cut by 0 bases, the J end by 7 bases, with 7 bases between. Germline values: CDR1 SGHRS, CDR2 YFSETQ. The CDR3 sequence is CASSLARNGELFF. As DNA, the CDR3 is TGCGCCAGCAGCTTGGCACGGAACGGGGAGCTGTTTTTT.

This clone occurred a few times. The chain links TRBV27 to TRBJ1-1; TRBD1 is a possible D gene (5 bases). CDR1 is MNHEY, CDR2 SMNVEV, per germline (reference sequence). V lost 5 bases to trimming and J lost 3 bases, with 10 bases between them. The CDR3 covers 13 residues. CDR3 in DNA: TGTGCCAGCAGTCAGGGACGATACACTGAAGCTTTCTTT. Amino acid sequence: CASSQGRYTEAFF.

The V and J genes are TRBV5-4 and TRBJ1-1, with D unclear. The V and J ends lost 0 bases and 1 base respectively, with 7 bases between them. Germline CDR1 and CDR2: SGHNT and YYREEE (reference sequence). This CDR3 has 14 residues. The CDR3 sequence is CASSLVGGNTEAFF. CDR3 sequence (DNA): TGTGCCAGCAGCTTGGTGGGAGGGAACACTGAAGCTTTCTTT.

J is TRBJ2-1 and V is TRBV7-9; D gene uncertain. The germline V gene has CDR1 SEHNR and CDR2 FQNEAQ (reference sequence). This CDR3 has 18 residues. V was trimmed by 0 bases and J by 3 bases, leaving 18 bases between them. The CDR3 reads CASSLALTWGLGYNEQFF. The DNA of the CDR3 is TGTGCCAGCAGCTTAGCGCTAACGTGGGGTTTGGGCTACAATGAGCAGTTCTTC.

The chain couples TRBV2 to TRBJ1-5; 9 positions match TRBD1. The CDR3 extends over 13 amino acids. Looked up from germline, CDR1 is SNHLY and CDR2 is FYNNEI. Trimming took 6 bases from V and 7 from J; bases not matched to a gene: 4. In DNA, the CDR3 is TGTGCCAGCAGGGGACAGGGTATGCAGCCCCAGCATTTT. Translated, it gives CASRGQGMQPQHF.

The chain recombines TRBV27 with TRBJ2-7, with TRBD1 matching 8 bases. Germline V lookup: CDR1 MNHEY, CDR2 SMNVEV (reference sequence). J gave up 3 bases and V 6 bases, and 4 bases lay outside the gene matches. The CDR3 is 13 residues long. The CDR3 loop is CASRSGTGYEQYF. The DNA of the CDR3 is TGTGCCAGCAGGTCGGGGACAGGCTACGAGCAGTACTTC.

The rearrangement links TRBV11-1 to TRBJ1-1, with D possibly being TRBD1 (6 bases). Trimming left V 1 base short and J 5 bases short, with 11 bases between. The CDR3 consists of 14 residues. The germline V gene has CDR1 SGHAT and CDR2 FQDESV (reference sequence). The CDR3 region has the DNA TGTGCCAGCAGCTTAGGGGGCCAGGGGACTGAAGCTTTCTTT. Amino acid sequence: CASSLGGQGTEAFF.

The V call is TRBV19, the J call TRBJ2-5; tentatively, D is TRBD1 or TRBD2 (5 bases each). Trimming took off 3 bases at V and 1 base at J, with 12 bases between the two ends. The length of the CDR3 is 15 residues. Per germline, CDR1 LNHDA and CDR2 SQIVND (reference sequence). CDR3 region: CASSIASGTQETQYF. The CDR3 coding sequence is TGTGCCAGTAGTATTGCCTCCGGGACCCAAGAGACCCAGTACTTC.

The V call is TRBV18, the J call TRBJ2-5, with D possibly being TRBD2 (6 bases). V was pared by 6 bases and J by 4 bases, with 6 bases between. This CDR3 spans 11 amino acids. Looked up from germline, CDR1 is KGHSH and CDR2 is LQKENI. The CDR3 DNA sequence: TGTGCCAGCTCGGGGGGAGAGACCCAGTACTTC. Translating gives CASSGGETQYF.

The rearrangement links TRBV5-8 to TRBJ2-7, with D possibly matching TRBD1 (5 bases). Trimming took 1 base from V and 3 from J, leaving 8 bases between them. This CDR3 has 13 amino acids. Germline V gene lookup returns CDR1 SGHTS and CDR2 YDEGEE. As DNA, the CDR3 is TGTGCCAGCAGCTTGATCAGGGACTACGAGCAGTACTTC. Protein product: CASSLIRDYEQYF.

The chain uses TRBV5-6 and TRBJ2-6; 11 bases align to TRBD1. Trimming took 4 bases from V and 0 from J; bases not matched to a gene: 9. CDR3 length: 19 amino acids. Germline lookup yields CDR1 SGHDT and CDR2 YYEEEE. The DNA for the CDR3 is TGTGCCAGCAGCCGTGGACAGGGGGCTGCAGTCTCTGGGGCCAACGTCCTGACTTTC. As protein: CASSRGQGAAVSGANVLTF.

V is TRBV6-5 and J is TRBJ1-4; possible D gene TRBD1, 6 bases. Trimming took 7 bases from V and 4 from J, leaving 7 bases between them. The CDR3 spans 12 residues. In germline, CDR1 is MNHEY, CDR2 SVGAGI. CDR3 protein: CASKGDNEKLFF. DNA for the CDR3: TGTGCCAGCAAGGGGGATAATGAAAAACTGTTTTTT.

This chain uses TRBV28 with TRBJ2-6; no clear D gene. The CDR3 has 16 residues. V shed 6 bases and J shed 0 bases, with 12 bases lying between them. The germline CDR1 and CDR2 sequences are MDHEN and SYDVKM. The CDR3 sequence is CASRTPTASGANVLTF. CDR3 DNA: TGTGCCAGCAGAACCCCCACGGCCTCTGGGGCCAACGTCCTGACTTTC.

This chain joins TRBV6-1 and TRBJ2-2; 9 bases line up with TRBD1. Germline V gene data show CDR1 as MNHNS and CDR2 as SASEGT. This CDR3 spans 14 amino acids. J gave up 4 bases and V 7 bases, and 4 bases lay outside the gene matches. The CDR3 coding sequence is TGTGCCAGCACCGGGACAGGGAGCACCGGGGAGCTGTTTTTT. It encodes CASTGTGSTGELFF.

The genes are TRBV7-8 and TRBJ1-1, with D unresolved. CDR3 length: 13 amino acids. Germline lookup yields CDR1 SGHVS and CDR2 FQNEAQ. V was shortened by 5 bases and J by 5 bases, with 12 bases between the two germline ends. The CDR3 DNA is TGTGCCAGCAGCCCCCCGACATATACTGAAGCTTTCTTT. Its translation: CASSPPTYTEAFF. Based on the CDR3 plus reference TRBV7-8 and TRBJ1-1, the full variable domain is GAGVSQSPRYKVAKRGQDVALRCDPISGHVSLFWYQQALGQGPEFLTYFQNEAQLDKSGLPSDRFFAERPEGSVSTLKIQRTQQEDSAVYLCASSPPTYTEAFFGQGTRLTVV.

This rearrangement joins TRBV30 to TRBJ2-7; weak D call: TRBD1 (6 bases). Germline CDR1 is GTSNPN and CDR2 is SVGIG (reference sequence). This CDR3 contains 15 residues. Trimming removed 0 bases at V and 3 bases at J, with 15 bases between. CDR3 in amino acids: CAWSVGAGGYYEQYF. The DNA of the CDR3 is TGTGCCTGGAGTGTAGGGGCTGGGGGCTACTACGAGCAGTACTTC.